This T cell receptor beta chain derives from a study of T cells in Graves' hyperthyroidism and ophthalmopathy. Study results and limitations: A model of 13 V-J pairs discriminated ophthalmopathy from stable hyperthyroidism.

Stable hyperthyroidism: no ophthalmopathy progression over 18 months of follow-up. The study enrolled patients aged 18 to 65 with newly diagnosed hyperthyroidism of under 2 months' duration. Clinical symptoms, serum thyroxine and TRAb, thyroid ultrasound and orbital computed tomography were used for the diagnoses. Turning to this clonotype: The antigen is not known.

Germline CDR1 reads MNHNS; CDR2 reads SASEGT. V lost 0 bases to trimming and J lost 0 bases, with 9 bases between them. This CDR3 is built from 16 residues. Amplification of TCR beta CDR3 regions used RNA as the template. A set of HTBI primers served as the primers for a first-round RT-PCR of the TCR CDR3. One entry per CDR3 protein, called by TCRdb with MiXCR from the multiplex PCR reads. Among 470,000 or so distinct CDR3 sequences, 20% to 25% were seen once, and the ten largest hold 26%. The sequence came from a man between 18 and 29 years old with Graves' hyperthyroidism. The chain combines TRBV6-1 with TRBJ1-3; no definite D call. The specimen was blood. This CDR3 reads CASSEAYSTSGNTIYF. The CDR3, as DNA: TGTGCCAGCAGTGAAGCTTACAGCACCTCTGGAAACACCATATATTTT.